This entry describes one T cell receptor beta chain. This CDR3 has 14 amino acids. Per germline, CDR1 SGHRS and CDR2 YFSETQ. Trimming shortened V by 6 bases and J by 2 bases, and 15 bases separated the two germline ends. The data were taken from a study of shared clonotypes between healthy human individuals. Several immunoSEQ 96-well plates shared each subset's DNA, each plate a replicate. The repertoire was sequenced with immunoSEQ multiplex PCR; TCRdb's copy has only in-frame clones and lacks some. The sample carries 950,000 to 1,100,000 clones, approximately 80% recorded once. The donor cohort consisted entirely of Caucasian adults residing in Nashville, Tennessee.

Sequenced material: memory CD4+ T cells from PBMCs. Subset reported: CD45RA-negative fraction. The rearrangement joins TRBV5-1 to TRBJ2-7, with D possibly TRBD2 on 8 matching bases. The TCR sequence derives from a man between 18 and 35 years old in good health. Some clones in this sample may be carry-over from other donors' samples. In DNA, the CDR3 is TGCGCCAGCAATTCGGGAGGGGGCCCCTACGAGCAGTACTTC. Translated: CASNSGGGPYEQYF.